A single sample is the source of the 6 T cell receptor beta chains below, sequenced in a study of monozygotic twins with inflammatory bowel disease. TCRdb re-called the 5' RACE reads and catalogs CDR3 proteins one per entry, DNA excluded. The table lists fewer than 150,000 distinct CDR3 sequences. Material: blood. All receptors come from a human donor with ulcerative colitis or Crohn's disease, or a healthy co-twin of an affected twin (not recorded which).

The rearrangement uses TRBV5-1 and TRBJ1-5; absent DNA, TCRdb's TRBD1 call cannot be checked. Germline values: CDR1 SGHRS, CDR2 YFSETQ. CDR3 size: 15 residues. CDR3: CASSLGSGGYQPQHF.

The CDR3 sequence is CASSSGQTLEQYF. V usage is TRBV5-4 and J usage is TRBJ2-7; TCRdb gives TRBD1 as the D gene, but with no DNA this cannot be confirmed. The germline CDR1 and CDR2 sequences are SGHNT and YYREEE (reference sequence). The CDR3 is 13 residues long.

The chain recombines TRBV12-3 or TRBV12-4 with TRBJ1-5. The CDR3 consists of 14 residues. The CDR3 here is CASRLQSSNQPQHF.

The J gene is TRBJ2-2, the V gene TRBV20-1. The CDR3 totals 12 residues. The V gene's germline CDR1 is DFQATT and CDR2 SNEGSKA (reference sequence). The chain's CDR3 is CSANMGIGELFF.

V is TRBV15 and J is TRBJ1-4; with no DNA, the TCRdb D assignment of TRBD1 cannot be verified. The CDR3 extends over 15 amino acids. Germline CDR1 LNHNV, CDR2 YYDKDF (reference sequence). CDR3 region: CATSRRTRKNEKLFF.

The genes are TRBV28 and TRBJ2-5; the TCRdb call, TRBD1, lacks DNA for checking. The germline V gene encodes CDR1 MDHEN and CDR2 SYDVKM. This CDR3 contains 18 residues. The CDR3 spells CASSLSQGLGSVQETQYF.